The clone carrying this T cell receptor beta chain has more than one count but fewer than ten. No antigen is known for it. The data derive from a study of Graves' ophthalmopathy and Graves' hyperthyroidism. Study-level background: Stable hyperthyroidism meant no progression to ophthalmopathy within 18 months of follow-up.

The germline V gene has CDR1 SGHNT and CDR2 YYREEE (reference sequence). CDR3 size: 14 residues. V lost 3 bases to trimming and J lost 3 bases, with 10 bases between them. Amplified material comprised TCR beta CDR3 regions derived from RNA transcripts. RT-PCR with HTBI primers came first, then second-round multiplex PCR. One entry per CDR3 protein results from TCRdb running MiXCR on the multiplex PCR reads. The sample consists of 900,000 to 1,200,000 distinct CDR3 sequences, approximately 35% of them appearing once. Each hyperthyroidism patient was newly diagnosed, with under 2 months' duration, and aged 18 to 65. General study results and limits: Sensitivity reached less than 71% and specificity approximately 72% when the model predicted ophthalmopathy progression. Blood also contained most of the expanded thyroid clonotypes above 0.001 frequency.

Sequenced: peripheral blood or thyroid tissue (not recorded which). V is TRBV5-4 and J is TRBJ1-5; D possibly corresponds to TRBD1 (6 bases). This receptor was identified in an adult man with Graves' hyperthyroidism. The CDR3 sequence: CASSSPGHNQPQHF. In DNA, the CDR3 is TGTGCCAGCAGCTCTCCGGGACACAATCAGCCCCAGCATTTT. Full variable domain (remainder filled in from reference TRBV5-4 and TRBJ1-5): ETGVTQSPTHLIKTRGQQVTLRCSSQSGHNTVSWYQQALGQGPQFIFQYYREEENGRGNFPPRFSGLQFPNYSSELNVNALELDDSALYLCASSSPGHNQPQHFGDGTRLSIL.